Here is one TCR beta chain with its context. The V gene's germline CDR1 is SGHDT and CDR2 YYEEEE. This CDR3 is built from 15 residues. Trimming stripped 0 bases from V and 3 bases from J, with 12 bases between. The sample belongs to a study of T-cell memory formation after mild COVID-19. MiXCR, applied by TCRdb to the 5' RACE reads, yields one record per CDR3 protein. The repertoire holds 400,000 to 500,000 distinct CDR3 sequences, about 24% seen once, with about 8.7% in the top ten. The rearrangement uses TRBV5-6 and TRBJ2-5; D unclear. This TCR derives from an adult woman who had mild COVID-19 (a few samples of this study predate the infection). Cell type and time point are not known. The sample taken for sequencing was PBMCs or a T cell subset sorted from them (not recorded which). CDR3 region: CASSLGLNYKETQYF. CDR3 in DNA: TGTGCCAGCAGCTTGGGACTCAACTATAAAGAGACCCAGTACTTC.